The 29 T cell receptor beta chains below all came from one sample that was sequenced in a study of T-cell reconstitution after alpha-beta-depleted transplantation in children (dated by TCRdb to the mid-2010s). The sample's treatment or condition, from its label and the paper: allogeneic hematopoietic cell transplantation with graft depleted of TCRalphabeta T cells and CD19 B cells. The library was built by means of PCR. The sample was run on an Illumina HiSeq 2500. Molecular barcoding was employed in the preparation of TCR libraries, with unique molecular identifiers being used to normalize TCRbeta repertoire quantification. The raw public data were reprocessed by TCRdb itself: fastp quality trimming at Q25, MiXCR clonotype calling, in-frame beta chains only. Each entry merges the rows of one CDR3 protein and shows their most common DNA and genes. The sample table records roughly 120,000 distinct CDR3 sequences; 10% of these occur just once. Around 35% of the sample is taken by the ten largest.

This specimen consisted of PBMCs, obtained before TCRalphabeta/CD19-depleted stem cell transplant. These receptor sequences come from a boy between 2 and 10 years old with acute lymphoblastic leukemia, due to receive a stem cell transplant.

This clonotype was found a few times. This chain uses TRBV7-9 with TRBJ2-1, with a weak D call TRBD2 (6 bases). Germline V CDR1 and CDR2: SEHNR, FQNEAQ (reference sequence). This CDR3 spans 14 amino acids. The V end was cut by 3 bases, the J end by 7 bases, with 13 bases between. The CDR3 DNA follows: TGTGCCAGCAGCTTTGACCGGGGGTGGAATGAGCAGTTCTTC. It specifies CASSFDRGWNEQFF.

This clonotype was counted a few times. The CDR3 coding sequence is TGCGCCAGCAGTACCGGCGGGAGCGCAGATACGCAGTATTTT. It codes for CASSTGGSADTQYF. The V and J genes are TRBV10-2 and TRBJ2-3, with 7 bases aligning to TRBD2. V was pared by 5 bases and J by 4 bases, with 6 bases of the junction left unmatched. Germline loops: CDR1 WSHSY, CDR2 SAAADI. The length of the CDR3 is 14 residues.

This clonotype came up a few times. The chain uses TRBV6-6 and TRBJ2-2, with 7 nucleotides matching TRBD1. The CDR3 length is 13 residues. Germline V gene lookup returns CDR1 MNHNY and CDR2 SVGAGI (reference sequence). Losses at the gene ends were 6 bases for V and 4 bases for J; bases not matched to a gene: 2. For the CDR3, the DNA is TGTGCCAGCAGGAACAGGGGCACCGGGGAGCTGTTTTTT. This sequence encodes CASRNRGTGELFF.

This clonotype has a count of ten or more. The CDR3 sequence: CASSLEGGRNYGYTF. The CDR3 nucleotides are TGTGCCAGCAGTTTAGAAGGGGGGCGGAACTATGGCTACACCTTC. The J gene is TRBJ1-2, the V gene TRBV12-3 or TRBV12-4; perhaps TRBD1 as D (6 bases). The CDR3 sequence is 15 residues long. V shed 1 base and J shed 2 bases, with 11 bases lying between them.

This clonotype has a handful of counts. The CDR3 region is CASSHQLFSGRGRGNEQFF. DNA for the CDR3: TGCGCCAGCAGCCATCAGCTCTTTAGCGGGAGGGGGAGGGGCAATGAGCAGTTCTTC. The chain combines TRBV4-1 with TRBJ2-1, with 11 bases matching TRBD2. The germline gives CDR1 MGHRA, CDR2 YSYEKL. J gave up 6 bases and V 3 bases, and 16 bases lay outside the gene matches. The CDR3 covers 19 residues.

This clonotype was seen many times. V and J are TRBV5-5 and TRBJ2-7, with D possibly called TRBD1 or TRBD2 (5 bases each). The CDR3 length is 14 residues. Germline CDR1 reads SGHKS; CDR2 reads YYEKEE (reference sequence). Trimming removed 0 bases from V and 2 bases from J, with 9 bases in between. In DNA form, the CDR3 reads TGTGCCAGCAGCTTGGACGGGGCGACCTACGAGCAGTACTTC. It codes for CASSLDGATYEQYF.

This chain connects TRBV20-1 to TRBJ1-3; 7 positions match TRBD1. V was clipped by 5 bases and J by 1 base; unmatched bases: 17. CDR3 length: 18 amino acids. Germline lookup yields CDR1 DFQATT and CDR2 SNEGSKA (reference sequence). The CDR3 region is CSARGGLGQAISGNTIYF. The CDR3, as DNA: TGCAGTGCTCGAGGGGGCCTCGGACAGGCGATTTCTGGAAACACCATATATTTT.

In this sample, this clonotype turned up a few times. V usage is TRBV5-1 and J usage is TRBJ2-1, with D tentatively TRBD1 (6 bases). V was shortened by 4 bases and J by 4 bases, with 15 bases between the two germline ends. The CDR3 consists of 15 residues. CDR1 is SGHRS, CDR2 YFSETQ, per germline. This CDR3 reads CASSEDSPPYNEQFF. In DNA form, the CDR3 reads TGCGCCAGCAGCGAGGACAGTCCCCCTTACAATGAGCAGTTCTTC.

The J gene is TRBJ2-5, the V gene TRBV10-2; TRBD1 matches at 7 bases. The CDR3 loop spans 14 amino acids. CDR1 WSHSY and CDR2 SAAADI come from the germline V gene. Trimming at V came to 5 bases and at J to 7 bases, leaving 10 bases not matched to a gene. Written as DNA, the CDR3 is TGCGCCAGCAGTTCCGACAGGGAACCCGGGACCCAGTACTTC. This gives the protein CASSSDREPGTQYF.

This sequence joins TRBV20-1 and TRBJ2-3; 7 bases line up with TRBD2. Germline trimming cut 0 bases from V and 4 bases from J; bases unmatched to any gene: 7. This CDR3 is 15 amino acids long. The V gene's germline CDR1 is DFQATT and CDR2 SNEGSKA (reference sequence). The CDR3 loop reads CSARDMKRDPDTQYF. The CDR3 nucleotides are TGCAGTGCTAGAGATATGAAGCGGGATCCAGATACGCAGTATTTT.

The chain employs TRBV5-1 and TRBJ2-7; TRBD2 aligns across 15 bases. This CDR3 is 17 amino acids long. Losses at the gene ends were 1 base for V and 5 bases for J; bases not matched to a gene: 7. In germline, CDR1 is SGHRS, CDR2 YFSETQ. CDR3 nucleotide sequence: TGCGCCAGCAGCTTGCCCCGGACTAGCGGGAGGGCCGACGAGCAGTACTTC. Encoded protein: CASSLPRTSGRADEQYF.

In this sample, this clonotype turned up a few times. The J gene is TRBJ2-2, the V gene TRBV19; D not resolved. Looked up from germline, CDR1 is LNHDA and CDR2 is SQIVND (reference sequence). CDR3 length: 14 residues. V dropped 6 bases and J dropped 6 bases, with 14 bases sitting between them. The CDR3 is CASRGNIVSGELFF. The CDR3, as DNA: TGTGCCAGTAGAGGGAATATAGTATCCGGGGAGCTGTTTTTT.

The chain has TRBV5-1 and TRBJ2-5; no firm D call. The CDR3 has 16 residues. CDR1 is SGHRS, CDR2 YFSETQ, per germline. Trimming left V 2 bases short and J 2 bases short, with 16 bases between. The CDR3 DNA sequence: TGCGCCAGCAGCTTAGTGTCCGGCCGGGTACAAGAGACCCAGTACTTC. It codes for CASSLVSGRVQETQYF.

The chain carries TRBV30 and TRBJ2-1; 9 bases align to TRBD2. The CDR3 has 17 amino acids. V shed 0 bases and J 4 bases; nucleotides not matched to a gene: 10. The germline V gene encodes CDR1 GTSNPN and CDR2 SVGIG (reference sequence). The CDR3 sequence: CAWSVGPLAGLYNEQFF. In DNA, the CDR3 is TGTGCCTGGAGTGTAGGCCCGCTAGCGGGACTTTACAATGAGCAGTTCTTC. The whole variable domain, remainder taken from reference TRBV30 and TRBJ2-1, is SQTIHQWPATLVQPVGSPLSLECTVEGTSNPNLYWYRQAAGRGLQLLFYSVGIGQISSEVPQNLSASRPQDRQFILSSKKLLLSDSGFYLCAWSVGPLAGLYNEQFFGPGTRLTVL.

V is TRBV2 and J is TRBJ2-1, with 15 positions matching TRBD2. Trimming took 6 bases from V and 3 from J; bases not matched to a gene: 12. Per germline, CDR1 SNHLY and CDR2 FYNNEI. CDR3 size: 19 residues. The CDR3 bases are TGTGCCAGCAGCTGGACTAGCGGGAGGGCCGAGAATAGCTACAATGAGCAGTTCTTC. It codes for CASSWTSGRAENSYNEQFF.

This clonotype has a count of ten or more. This sequence joins TRBV10-3 and TRBJ2-1, with D possibly matching TRBD2 (6 bases). This CDR3 is 12 amino acids long. Trimming pared 2 bases from V and 10 bases from J, leaving 9 bases between. Germline V gives CDR1 ENHRY, CDR2 SYGVKD. CDR3 residues: CAISEGGIEQFF. CDR3 nucleotide sequence: TGTGCCATCAGTGAGGGAGGGATCGAGCAGTTCTTC.

This clonotype was observed a handful of times. The chain has TRBV7-2 and TRBJ2-5, with 15 bases matching TRBD2. Germline CDR1 and CDR2: SGHTA and FQGNSA. Germline trimming cut 4 bases from V and 6 bases from J; bases unmatched to any gene: 9. This CDR3 spans 17 amino acids. The CDR3 bases are TGTGCCAGCAGCTCGACAGGACTAGCGGGAGGGGGGAAGACCCAGTACTTC. Translated: CASSSTGLAGGGKTQYF. Full variable domain (remainder filled in from reference TRBV7-2 and TRBJ2-5): GAGVSQSPSNKVTEKGKDVELRCDPISGHTALYWYRQSLGQGLEFLIYFQGNSAPDKSGLPSDRFSAERTGGSVSTLTIQRTQQEDSAVYLCASSSTGLAGGGKTQYFGPGTRLLVL.

The gene calls are TRBV9 and TRBJ2-7; D remains unclear. The V end was cut by 4 bases, the J end by 2 bases, with 16 bases between. CDR3 length: 15 residues. CDR1 and CDR2 (germline): SGDLS, YYNGEE. The CDR3 region is CASSPSVRLPYEQYF. CDR3 nucleotide sequence: TGTGCCAGCAGCCCAAGCGTCCGTCTGCCCTACGAGCAGTACTTC.

Ten or more counts support this clonotype. V usage is TRBV12-3 or TRBV12-4 and J usage is TRBJ2-7; 10 bases are a match to TRBD2. The CDR3 contains 19 residues. V gave up 2 bases and J gave up 2 bases; unmatched junction bases: 15. CDR3 amino acids: CASSLSAGGTSAIPYEQYF. In DNA form, the CDR3 reads TGTGCCAGCAGTTTATCGGCAGGGGGGACTAGCGCAATCCCCTACGAGCAGTACTTC.

This clonotype turned up a few times. This chain connects TRBV27 to TRBJ1-1; possibly TRBD1 for D (5 bases). V was trimmed by 8 bases and J by 3 bases, leaving 22 bases between them. The V gene's germline CDR1 is MNHEY and CDR2 SMNVEV (reference sequence). This CDR3 is built from 16 residues. This chain's CDR3 is CASRTPRGLFDTEAFF. DNA of the CDR3: TGTGCCAGCCGGACCCCTCGGGGCCTTTTCGACACTGAAGCTTTCTTT.

The chain recombines TRBV29-1 with TRBJ1-2, with a tentative D call TRBD1 (5 bases). V shed 0 bases and J shed 10 bases, with 21 bases lying between them. The CDR3 extends over 15 amino acids. Germline loops: CDR1 SQVTM, CDR2 ANQGSEA. CDR3 in DNA: TGCAGCGTTGAAGATAATCCCGGGACCACGACAGACTACACCTTC. Residues: CSVEDNPGTTTDYTF.

This clonotype was picked up many times. The V gene is TRBV5-6, the J gene TRBJ1-5; D gene unclear. V dropped 1 base and J dropped 4 bases, with 9 bases sitting between them. The CDR3 runs to 14 residues. Germline values: CDR1 SGHDT, CDR2 YYEEEE. The CDR3 spells CASSLNTGNQPQHF. The DNA for the CDR3 is TGTGCCAGCAGCTTGAATACGGGGAATCAGCCCCAGCATTTT.

The CDR3 DNA sequence: TGTGCCAGCAGTTTATATCAGGGGACCTATCAGCCCCAGCATTTT. It yields the protein CASSLYQGTYQPQHF. This rearrangement joins TRBV28 to TRBJ1-5, with D tentatively TRBD1 (6 bases). Trimming took 1 base from V and 5 from J, leaving 12 bases between them. Germline V gene sequence: CDR1 MDHEN, CDR2 SYDVKM. This CDR3 is 15 amino acids long.

This clonotype was detected a few times. V gene TRBV7-9 combines with J gene TRBJ2-3; 7 positions agree with TRBD2. The junction had 5 bases not matched to a gene; V was cut back by 5 bases and J by 0 bases. Germline V gene data show CDR1 as SEHNR and CDR2 as FQNEAQ (reference sequence). The CDR3 has 15 amino acids. In nucleotides, the CDR3 is TGTGCCAGCAGCCCGGGGGGTTCTAGCACAGATACGCAGTATTTT. It translates to CASSPGGSSTDTQYF.

This clonotype was detected many times. This chain links TRBV4-2 with TRBJ2-1; 9 bases align to TRBD2. Germline V gene sequence: CDR1 LGHNA, CDR2 YNFKEQ. The CDR3 contains 17 residues. The V gene end was trimmed by 1 base and the J gene end by 2 bases; junction bases not matched to a gene: 6. In DNA, the CDR3 is TGTGCCAGCAGCCAAGGGGTAGCGGGAGAGGCCTACAATGAGCAGTTCTTC. Protein: CASSQGVAGEAYNEQFF.

The chain employs TRBV5-1 and TRBJ2-2; D call uncertain. Germline CDR1 is SGHRS and CDR2 is YFSETQ. The CDR3 loop spans 14 amino acids. V shed 4 bases and J shed 2 bases, with 9 bases lying between them. This chain's CDR3 is CASSLRPNTGELFF. Here the CDR3 DNA reads TGCGCCAGCAGCCTACGTCCCAACACCGGGGAGCTGTTTTTT.

The V and J genes are TRBV6-4 and TRBJ2-3; 12 positions agree with TRBD2. The V segment lost 4 bases and the J segment 1 base; nucleotides outside the gene matches: 0. CDR3 length: 15 residues. Per germline, CDR1 MRHNA and CDR2 SNTAGT. Here the CDR3 reads CASSGTSGGTDTQYF. The CDR3 region has the DNA TGTGCCAGCAGTGGGACTAGCGGGGGCACAGATACGCAGTATTTT.

V usage is TRBV7-2 and J usage is TRBJ2-3, with no clear D. CDR3 length equals 13 residues. Trimming removed 5 bases from V and 4 bases from J, with 10 bases in between. The V gene's germline CDR1 is SGHTA and CDR2 FQGNSA. CDR3 coding DNA: TGTGCCAGCAGCCTATTCGAGGCAGATACGCAGTATTTT. Its protein is CASSLFEADTQYF.

The table lists this clonotype with a few counts. J is TRBJ2-1 and V is TRBV5-1, with D possibly TRBD1 on 5 matching bases. The CDR3 loop spans 14 amino acids. CDR1 is SGHRS and CDR2 is YFSETQ in the germline V gene. V shed 0 bases and J shed 3 bases, with 7 bases lying between them. CDR3 bases: TGCGCCAGCAGCTTGGCTACAGGCTACAATGAGCAGTTCTTC. It yields the protein CASSLATGYNEQFF.